The 27 T cell receptor beta chains listed next were all sequenced from one sample in a study of identical twins. TCRdb ran MiXCR on the 5' RACE reads and lists one entry per CDR3 protein. The data contain roughly 470,000 distinct CDR3 sequences, 13% to 15% of them singletons. These data also formed part of another study, on yellow fever vaccine responses in identical twins.

The sequenced sample was CD4+ T cells sorted from blood. These receptors were obtained from a woman between 18 and 29 years old in good health.

The gene calls are TRBV7-8 and TRBJ1-1, with no clear D. In germline, CDR1 is SGHVS, CDR2 FQNEAQ. The CDR3 extends over 16 amino acids. V lost 5 bases and J lost 1, with 17 bases in between. The CDR3 coding sequence is TGTGCCAGCAGCCCGTATAGCGCGGGGTCGAACACTGAAGCTTTCTTT. This encodes CASSPYSAGSNTEAFF.

A few counts support this clonotype. V is TRBV12-5 and J is TRBJ1-5; no firm D call. This CDR3 is built from 15 residues. In germline, CDR1 is LGHNT, CDR2 FRNRAP. Trimming took 5 bases from V and 7 from J, leaving 18 bases between them. CDR3 sequence (DNA): TGTGCTAGTGGTCAATCCCAACGGGGTGGCCAGCCCCAGCATTTT. It yields the protein CASGQSQRGGQPQHF.

This clonotype was seen a handful of times. V usage is TRBV11-1 and J usage is TRBJ2-1, with TRBD2 matching 14 bases. CDR3 length equals 17 residues. V lost 0 bases, J lost 7 bases, and 5 bases stayed unmatched. Germline assignment: CDR1 SGHAT and CDR2 FQDESV (reference sequence). The CDR3 region is CASSLAQGTSGGNEQFF. In DNA, the CDR3 is TGTGCCAGCAGCTTAGCTCAAGGGACTAGCGGGGGAAATGAGCAGTTCTTC.

The chain links TRBV19 to TRBJ2-2; a weak D match, TRBD2 (6 bases). V lost 9 bases to trimming and J lost 1 base, with 18 bases between them. Germline CDR1 reads LNHDA; CDR2 reads SQIVND (reference sequence). The CDR3 is made up of 16 amino acids. CDR3: CASGRGGSMNTGELFF. In DNA form, the CDR3 reads TGTGCCAGCGGTCGGGGAGGTTCGATGAACACCGGGGAGCTGTTTTTT.

The V and J genes are TRBV28 and TRBJ2-7; D unclear. The CDR3 covers 13 residues. Germline V gene sequence: CDR1 MDHEN, CDR2 SYDVKM. Trimming took off 8 bases at V and 0 bases at J, with 11 bases between the two ends. DNA of the CDR3: TGTGCCAGCGCAGAACCTAGCTCCTACGAGCAGTACTTC. It yields the protein CASAEPSSYEQYF.

This clonotype was seen at least ten times. The chain is built from TRBV6-1 and TRBJ2-7; 9 bases are shared with TRBD1. Trimming removed 3 bases from V and 4 bases from J; junction bases left unmatched: 10. Germline-derived CDR1 and CDR2 are MNHNS and SASEGT. This CDR3 comprises 16 residues. The CDR3 protein is CASSDIGTGTFYEQYF. The CDR3 coding sequence is TGTGCCAGCAGTGACATCGGGACAGGGACATTTTACGAGCAGTACTTC.

Only a few counts were recorded for this clonotype. The chain has TRBV6-2 or TRBV6-3 and TRBJ2-5, with 7 bases fitting TRBD1. The CDR3 is made up of 14 amino acids. The junction had 10 bases not matched to a gene; V was cut back by 7 bases and J by 5 bases. Germline values: CDR1 MNHEY, CDR2 SVGEGT. The CDR3 spells CASNTRDRAETQYF. The DNA of the CDR3 is TGTGCCAGCAACACCAGAGACAGGGCCGAGACCCAGTACTTC.

This clonotype showed up just a few times. The chain combines TRBV4-3 with TRBJ2-7; D may be TRBD1 (5 bases). The CDR3 runs to 14 residues. V lost 0 bases, J lost 5 bases, and 11 bases lay in between. CDR1 is LGHNA, CDR2 YSLEER, per germline. Here the CDR3 reads CASSQETETHEQYF. The CDR3 DNA reads as TGCGCCAGCAGCCAAGAGACAGAGACCCACGAGCAGTACTTC.

This clonotype occurred a few times. The rearrangement joins TRBV20-1 to TRBJ2-7; 11 bases are a match to TRBD1. J was trimmed by 7 bases and V by 1 base; bases with no gene match: 9. There are 15 residues in the CDR3. Germline loops: CDR1 DFQATT, CDR2 SNEGSKA (reference sequence). CDR3 region: CSARADGQGAWEQYF. CDR3 DNA: TGCAGTGCTAGAGCCGACGGACAGGGGGCTTGGGAGCAGTACTTC.

The chain carries TRBV5-1 and TRBJ2-1; unclear D gene. Between the trimmed V and J ends, which lost 0 bases and 5 bases, there was a span of 12 bases. Germline CDR1 is SGHRS and CDR2 is YFSETQ. The CDR3 spans 15 residues. The CDR3 sequence is CASSLGGKVNNEQFF. CDR3 DNA: TGCGCCAGCAGCTTGGGGGGAAAGGTAAACAATGAGCAGTTCTTC.

The sample holds a few counts of this clonotype. The J gene is TRBJ2-6, the V gene TRBV11-1; D is possibly TRBD1 or TRBD2 (5 bases each). V was cut by 6 bases and J by 0 bases, with 24 bases left in between. The CDR3 extends over 20 amino acids. Germline CDR1 SGHAT, CDR2 FQDESV (reference sequence). The CDR3 reads CASSSFGTDVFDSGANVLTF. DNA for the CDR3: TGTGCCAGCAGTTCCTTCGGGACCGATGTTTTCGACTCTGGGGCCAACGTCCTGACTTTC.

This clonotype was seen more than once but under ten times. The genes are TRBV5-1 and TRBJ2-1, with TRBD1 matching over 9 bases. Germline lookup yields CDR1 SGHRS and CDR2 YFSETQ. Losses at the gene ends were 6 bases for V and 6 bases for J; bases not matched to a gene: 4. The CDR3 loop spans 13 amino acids. CDR3 coding DNA: TGCGCCAGCATGGGACAGGGACCCAATGAGCAGTTCTTC. This translates into CASMGQGPNEQFF.

The V call is TRBV3-1, the J call TRBJ2-7; D possibly matches TRBD1 or TRBD2 (6 bases each). Looked up from germline, CDR1 is LGHDT and CDR2 is YNNKEL (reference sequence). CDR3 length equals 14 residues. Trimming removed 1 base from V and 6 bases from J, with 13 bases in between. CDR3 nucleotide sequence: TGTGCCAGCAGCCAAGCAGGGGAGGACGGCGAGCAGTACTTC. Residues: CASSQAGEDGEQYF.

The rearrangement uses TRBV6-2 or TRBV6-3 and TRBJ2-7, with D possibly matching TRBD1 (5 bases). CDR1 is MNHEY and CDR2 is SVGEGT in the germline V gene. This CDR3 contains 12 residues. Deletions cut 6 bases from V and 6 bases from J, with 12 bases between. The CDR3 region has the DNA TGTGCCAGCAGACAGGACCGCGGCGAGCAGTACTTC. It codes for CASRQDRGEQYF.

The gene calls are TRBV9 and TRBJ1-6; 8 nucleotides align to TRBD1. Unmatched junction bases numbered 12, after V lost 0 bases and J lost 10 bases. This CDR3 contains 17 residues. Germline V lookup: CDR1 SGDLS, CDR2 YYNGEE. The DNA for the CDR3 is TGTGCCAGCAGCGTAGAAGTGAGGGGACAGGATCGATCACCCCTCCACTTT. Translating gives CASSVEVRGQDRSPLHF. The whole variable domain, filled in from reference TRBV9 and TRBJ1-6, reads DSGVTQTPKHLITATGQRVTLRCSPRSGDLSVYWYQQSLDQGLQFLIQYYNGEERAKGNILERFSAQQFPDLHSELNLSSLELGDSALYFCASSVEVRGQDRSPLHFGNGTRLTVT.

J is TRBJ2-5 and V is TRBV2, with 7 bases fitting TRBD1. Germline values: CDR1 SNHLY, CDR2 FYNNEI. The CDR3 covers 16 residues. The V gene end was trimmed by 2 bases and the J gene end by 5 bases; junction bases not matched to a gene: 11. Here the CDR3 reads CASSELFRDSRETQYF. CDR3 sequence (DNA): TGTGCCAGCAGTGAACTGTTCCGGGACAGTCGGGAGACCCAGTACTTC.

This rearrangement joins TRBV18 to TRBJ2-3; 9 positions match TRBD1. CDR1 KGHSH and CDR2 LQKENI come from the germline V gene. The CDR3 spans 16 residues. V trimming: 3 bases; J trimming: 2 bases; junction bases outside the gene matches: 6. For the CDR3, the DNA is TGTGCCAGCTCACCCCGGACAGGGGCGTACACAGATACGCAGTATTTT. As protein: CASSPRTGAYTDTQYF.

This clonotype was seen only a few times. The chain uses TRBV7-2 and TRBJ2-3, with 7 bases matching TRBD2. Germline values: CDR1 SGHTA, CDR2 FQGNSA. This CDR3 spans 14 amino acids. V shed 6 bases, J shed 5 bases, and the junction held 8 bases outside the gene matches. CDR3 protein: CASRERVAGDTQYF. The CDR3, as DNA: TGTGCCAGCAGAGAGAGGGTAGCGGGAGATACGCAGTATTTT.

The sample holds a few counts of this clonotype. The genes are TRBV6-2 or TRBV6-3 and TRBJ2-1; TRBD1 matches at 8 bases. The CDR3 loop spans 13 amino acids. The germline CDR1 and CDR2 sequences are MNHEY and SVGEGT. The trim removed 6 bases at V and 10 bases at J, leaving 8 bases unmatched. The CDR3 bases are TGTGCCAGCAGGCATGGACAGGGACGCGAGCAGTTCTTC. Protein sequence: CASRHGQGREQFF.

This clonotype was found a few times. This rearrangement joins TRBV7-2 to TRBJ2-5; 7 nucleotides align to TRBD2. The CDR3 has 14 residues. The germline CDR1 and CDR2 sequences are SGHTA and FQGNSA. V shed 0 bases and J 9 bases; nucleotides not matched to a gene: 7. The CDR3 nucleotides are TGTGCCAGCAGCTTAGCACTAGCGACCACGGCCCAGTACTTC. The encoded protein is CASSLALATTAQYF.

This clonotype was seen only a few times. The chain recombines TRBV7-9 with TRBJ1-4; 9 nucleotides match TRBD1. With 1 base clipped from V and 8 bases from J, the junction kept 5 bases outside the gene matches. The CDR3 contains 15 residues. CDR1 and CDR2 from the germline V gene are SEHNR and FQNEAQ (reference sequence). CDR3 bases: TGTGCCAGCAGCTTAGGGGACAGGGTTGGCGAAAAACTGTTTTTT. Residues: CASSLGDRVGEKLFF.

The V call is TRBV7-9, the J call TRBJ1-6; D is ambiguous. The germline gives CDR1 SEHNR, CDR2 FQNEAQ (reference sequence). V was cut by 1 base and J by 9 bases, with 10 bases left in between. The CDR3 is 14 amino acids. CDR3: CASSLGRGFSPLHF. The DNA of the CDR3 is TGTGCCAGCAGCTTAGGACGAGGATTTTCACCCCTCCACTTT. The full variable domain, its missing parts supplied by reference TRBV7-9 and TRBJ1-6, is DTGVSQNPRHKITKRGQNVTFRCDPISEHNRLYWYRQTLGQGPEFLTYFQNEAQLEKSRLLSDRFSAERPKGSFSTLEIQRTEQGDSAMYLCASSLGRGFSPLHFGNGTRLTVT.

This clonotype was seen many times. The chain links TRBV4-1 to TRBJ2-7; possibly TRBD1 for D (5 bases). The CDR3 contains 15 residues. Germline assignment: CDR1 MGHRA and CDR2 YSYEKL. Trimming pared 0 bases from V and 3 bases from J, leaving 12 bases between. In DNA form, the CDR3 reads TGCGCCAGCAGCCAAGAGATACAGGTTTACTACGAGCAGTACTTC. It yields the protein CASSQEIQVYYEQYF.

V gene TRBV7-9 combines with J gene TRBJ2-5, with TRBD1 matching 8 bases. CDR1 SEHNR and CDR2 FQNEAQ come from the germline V gene (reference sequence). The CDR3 extends over 16 amino acids. V dropped 6 bases and J dropped 3; count of bases not matched to a gene: 12. The CDR3 sequence: CASSSNRGSTKETQYF. CDR3 coding DNA: TGTGCCAGCAGTTCGAACAGGGGGTCTACTAAAGAGACCCAGTACTTC. Full variable domain (rest looked up from reference TRBV7-9 and TRBJ2-5): DTGVSQNPRHKITKRGQNVTFRCDPISEHNRLYWYRQTLGQGPEFLTYFQNEAQLEKSRLLSDRFSAERPKGSFSTLEIQRTEQGDSAMYLCASSSNRGSTKETQYFGPGTRLLVL.

There are a few counts of this clonotype. The J gene is TRBJ2-7, the V gene TRBV28; no firm D call. Per germline, CDR1 MDHEN and CDR2 SYDVKM. The CDR3 spans 12 residues. Deletions cut 6 bases from V and 3 bases from J, with 9 bases between. CDR3 loop: CASSPFDYEQYF. DNA of the CDR3: TGTGCCAGCAGCCCCTTTGACTACGAGCAGTACTTC. The full variable domain, with the rest looked up from reference TRBV28 and TRBJ2-7, is DVKVTQSSRYLVKRTGEKVFLECVQDMDHENMFWYRQDPGLGLRLIYFSYDVKMKEKGDIPEGYSVSREKKERFSLILESASTNQTSMYLCASSPFDYEQYFGPGTRLTVT.

In this sample, this clonotype turned up a few times. The chain combines TRBV12-3 or TRBV12-4 with TRBJ2-2, with TRBD2 matching over 8 bases. The CDR3 contains 14 residues. The V and J ends lost 6 bases and 6 bases, in that order; junction bases with no gene match: 6. The CDR3 here is CASRLLLAAGELFF. CDR3 DNA: TGTGCCAGCAGACTCTTACTAGCGGCCGGGGAGCTGTTTTTT.

This clonotype was detected only a few times. V usage is TRBV29-1 and J usage is TRBJ2-2, with 8 bases fitting TRBD1. With V trimmed by 2 bases and J by 7 bases, 12 bases remained unmatched. CDR1 SQVTM and CDR2 ANQGSEA come from the germline V gene. There are 16 residues in the CDR3. The CDR3: CSVELVSGGAGGELFF. CDR3 DNA: TGCAGCGTTGAACTGGTGTCAGGGGGCGCGGGCGGGGAGCTGTTTTTT.